The rows below give T cell receptor beta chains drawn from one sample of a study of cytomegalovirus exposure and HLA in healthy donors. Measured with immunoSEQ multiplex PCR; TCRdb has only the in-frame clones, and not every one. This table holds roughly 100,000 clones, roughly 78% found once. The source material was PBMCs. All receptors derive from a woman aged 40 to 50 in good health and CMV-seronegative. Each CDR3 is given with its conserved first and last residue. The D gene is left open where the match is weak. Clone size, where shown, is once, few, many, or a class for clones that have expanded.

-	TRBJ2-7	-	TRBV29-1	CSVTVTKPYEQYF	TGCAGCGTGACAGTCACTAAGCCCTACGAGCAGTACTTC
few	TRBJ2-5	TRBD2	TRBV18	CASSGLAPETQYF	TGTGCCAGCTCGGGACTAGCTCCGGAGACCCAGTACTTC
-	TRBJ2-5	TRBD2	TRBV7-2	CASGTSREETQYF	TGTGCCAGCGGGACTAGCAGAGAAGAGACCCAGTACTTC
-	TRBJ2-5	TRBD1	TRBV28	CASTPSADRGYQETQYF	TGTGCCAGCACCCCCTCGGCGGACAGGGGTTACCAAGAGACCCAGTACTTC
-	TRBJ2-5	TRBD1	TRBV9	CASSVDPGQGRETQYF	TGTGCCAGCAGCGTCGACCCGGGACAGGGTAGAGAGACCCAGTACTTC
few	TRBJ2-1	TRBD2	TRBV5-1	CASAHKPGLAGEPQFF	TGCGCCAGCGCGCATAAACCGGGACTAGCGGGAGAACCCCAGTTCTTC
-	TRBJ2-7	TRBD2	TRBV5-1	CASSLPGGSSYEQYF	TGCGCCAGCAGCTTGCCGGGCGGGAGCTCCTACGAGCAGTACTTC
-	TRBJ2-3	TRBD2	TRBV27	CASSPQPGTSGSTDTQYF	TGTGCCAGCAGTCCCCAACCCGGGACTAGCGGGAGCACAGATACGCAGTATTTT
few	TRBJ2-5	TRBD2	TRBV27	CASSPSGMATQYF	TGTGCCAGCAGCCCTAGCGGGATGGCGACCCAGTACTTC
few	TRBJ1-5	-	TRBV18	CASSPVGSGALGNQPQHF	TGTGCCAGCTCACCAGTGGGTTCAGGGGCTTTGGGCAATCAGCCCCAGCATTTT
-	TRBJ1-6	-	TRBV4-2	CASSHPLGQGNSPLHF	TGTGCCAGCAGCCATCCATTGGGGCAGGGTAATTCACCCCTCCACTTT
-	TRBJ2-1	TRBD1	TRBV7-9	CASSFQGARNEQFF	TGTGCCAGCAGCTTCCAGGGGGCTCGAAATGAGCAGTTCTTC
-	TRBJ2-7	-	TRBV11-2	CASSLREAYEQYF	TGTGCCAGCAGCTTACGAGAGGCCTACGAGCAGTACTTC
-	TRBJ2-2	-	TRBV7-2	CASSFINLNTGELFF	TGTGCCAGCAGCTTTATAAATCTGAACACCGGGGAGCTGTTTTTT
-	TRBJ2-7	-	TRBV27	CASRALGSDYEQYF	TGTGCCAGCAGGGCCCTGGGCTCAGATTACGAGCAGTACTTC
once	TRBJ2-7	-	TRBV18	CASSRGAGPEQYF	TGTGCCAGCTCACGAGGGGCGGGACCCGAGCAGTACTTC
few	TRBJ2-2	TRBD1	TRBV6-4	CASSDDRVGELFF	TGTGCCAGCAGTGACGACAGGGTCGGGGAGCTGTTTTTT
-	TRBJ1-2	TRBD1	TRBV30	CAWLRTGDLNPPYGYTF	TGTGCCTGGCTTCGGACAGGGGACCTAAACCCACCTTATGGCTACACCTTC
once	TRBJ1-2	-	TRBV7-2	CASGNRAGGYTF	TGTGCCAGCGGCAACAGGGCTGGCGGCTACACCTTC
-	TRBJ1-1	-	TRBV7-9	CASSNDRIRNTEAFF	TGTGCCAGCAGCAATGACAGAATAAGGAACACTGAAGCTTTCTTT
-	TRBJ1-2	-	TRBV29-1	CSVETGGEGYGYTF	TGCAGCGTTGAAACTGGAGGGGAAGGGTATGGCTACACCTTC
-	TRBJ1-2	-	TRBV6-1	CASSGVGGGANPYGYTF	TGTGCCAGCAGTGGGGTGGGGGGAGGAGCCAACCCGTATGGCTACACCTTC
-	TRBJ1-6	-	TRBV9	CASSYQNSPLHF	TGTGCCAGCAGCTACCAGAATTCACCCCTCCACTTT
few	TRBJ1-4	-	TRBV4-3	CASSQDEVKKLFF	TGCGCCAGCAGCCAAGATGAGGTTAAAAAACTGTTTTTT
medium-sized	TRBJ2-6	-	TRBV28	CASSAQTSYSGANVLTF	TGTGCCAGCAGTGCCCAAACGAGTTACTCTGGGGCCAACGTCCTGACTTTC
-	TRBJ2-7	TRBD2	TRBV25-1	CASSSGPGLAGTSYEQYF	TGTGCCAGCAGTTCCGGACCGGGACTAGCGGGGACCTCCTACGAGCAGTACTTC
few	TRBJ2-1	-	TRBV30	CAWSVRGRTGSYNEQFF	TGTGCCTGGAGTGTACGGGGTAGGACGGGCTCCTACAATGAGCAGTTCTTC
few	TRBJ2-7	TRBD1	TRBV7-9	CASSTRDRATYEQYF	TGTGCCAGCAGTACCCGGGACAGGGCTACCTACGAGCAGTACTTC
-	TRBJ1-4	TRBD1	TRBV11-2	CASSLVQGATNEKLFF	TGTGCCAGCAGCTTAGTGCAGGGGGCAACTAATGAAAAACTGTTTTTT
-	TRBJ2-5	-	TRBV29-1	CSVDRGGQETQYF	TGCAGCGTTGATCGAGGGGGCCAAGAGACCCAGTACTTC
-	TRBJ1-5	-	TRBV6-1	CASSDSMVNQPQHF	TGTGCCAGCAGTGACAGTATGGTAAATCAGCCCCAGCATTTT
few	TRBJ1-1	-	TRBV6-5	CASSYSSGDTEAFF	TGTGCCAGCAGTTACAGTTCGGGGGATACTGAAGCTTTCTTT
-	TRBJ2-6	TRBD2	TRBV30	CAWAPGGGSGANVLTF	TGTGCCTGGGCCCCGGGAGGGGGCTCTGGGGCCAACGTCCTGACTTTC
-	TRBJ1-5	-	TRBV4-2	CASSQGAGKEPQHF	TGTGCCAGCAGCCAAGGGGCAGGGAAGGAGCCCCAGCATTTT
-	TRBJ2-7	TRBD1	TRBV4-3	CASSQDSMDRGPYEQYF	TGCGCCAGCAGCCAAGATTCCATGGACAGGGGACCCTACGAGCAGTACTTC
-	TRBJ2-5	-	TRBV4-1	CASSQIQPRGETQYF	TGCGCCAGCAGCCAAATACAACCGCGGGGTGAGACCCAGTACTTC
-	TRBJ2-2	-	TRBV7-3	CASSLQLAGGELFF	TGTGCCAGCAGCCTACAACTGGCGGGCGGGGAGCTGTTTTTT
-	TRBJ2-4	-	TRBV11-1	CASSLSFGAKNIQYF	TGTGCCAGCAGCTTGAGCTTCGGGGCCAAAAACATTCAGTACTTC
-	TRBJ2-1	-	TRBV28	CASSFSRGSSYNEQFF	TGTGCCAGCAGTTTCTCCCGGGGTAGCTCCTACAATGAGCAGTTCTTC
-	TRBJ1-3	-	TRBV28	CASSFRQHSGNTIYF	TGTGCCAGCAGTTTCCGACAGCATTCTGGAAACACCATATATTTT
-	TRBJ2-4	TRBD1	TRBV5-1	CASSLGQGANIQYF	TGCGCCAGCAGCTTGGGACAGGGGGCAAACATTCAGTACTTC
-	TRBJ1-1	-	TRBV7-2	CASSFSPSNTEAFF	TGTGCCAGCAGCTTTTCCCCCTCGAACACTGAAGCTTTCTTT